The rows below give T cell receptor beta chains drawn from one sample of a study of Ad26.COV2.S vaccination and SARS-CoV-2 variants. Method: immunoSEQ multiplex PCR; TCRdb's copy keeps in-frame clones and lacks some. Seen here are 400,000 to 450,000 clones, less than 95% observed once, and the top ten hold roughly 3.9%. Sequencing used peripheral blood, obtained in a trial of Ad26.COV2.S vaccine versus placebo. These receptors were obtained from a person between 18 and 65 years old who received the Ad26.COV2.S COVID-19 vaccine or a placebo. Each CDR3 is given without its conserved first and last residue. Each record gives: J gene, clone size, V gene, CDR3 protein. Only part of the rows carry a size: once, few, many, or a class if the clone is expanded.

j_call: TRBJ2-1; clone_size: -; v_call: TRBV24-1; cdr3_aa: ATSWEGDEQF
j_call: TRBJ1-6; clone_size: -; v_call: TRBV9; cdr3_aa: ASSVGVRDNNSPLH
j_call: TRBJ2-5; clone_size: -; v_call: TRBV23-1; cdr3_aa: ASSSTPGLADQETQY
j_call: TRBJ1-3; clone_size: -; v_call: TRBV3-1/TRBV3-2; cdr3_aa: ASSPPSDRRDSGNTIY
j_call: TRBJ2-7; clone_size: -; v_call: TRBV28; cdr3_aa: ASSVATLGRGAYEQY
j_call: TRBJ1-4; clone_size: -; v_call: TRBV12-3/TRBV12-4; cdr3_aa: ASSSPSQEKLF
j_call: TRBJ1-6; clone_size: -; v_call: TRBV7-9; cdr3_aa: ASSRLQTGPSSYNSPLH
j_call: TRBJ2-3; clone_size: -; v_call: TRBV6-2/TRBV6-3; cdr3_aa: ASSRQGLGTDTQY
j_call: TRBJ1-2; clone_size: -; v_call: TRBV28; cdr3_aa: ASRPGQAGANYGYT
j_call: TRBJ1-1; clone_size: -; v_call: TRBV28; cdr3_aa: ASSSVRGTGENTEAF
j_call: TRBJ2-5; clone_size: -; v_call: TRBV27; cdr3_aa: ASSPLGETQY
j_call: TRBJ2-5; clone_size: -; v_call: TRBV6-2/TRBV6-3; cdr3_aa: ASSNSQETQY
j_call: TRBJ2-3; clone_size: -; v_call: TRBV9; cdr3_aa: ASSFRGLRTDTQY
j_call: TRBJ1-4; clone_size: once; v_call: TRBV27; cdr3_aa: ASKSLRGAAEKLF
j_call: TRBJ1-2; clone_size: -; v_call: TRBV7-3; cdr3_aa: ASSLARRRDSKHGYT
j_call: TRBJ2-2; clone_size: -; v_call: TRBV7-2; cdr3_aa: ASSPGLVAGELF
j_call: TRBJ1-5; clone_size: -; v_call: TRBV9; cdr3_aa: ASSVGGGWEQPQH
j_call: TRBJ2-3; clone_size: -; v_call: TRBV11-3; cdr3_aa: ASSYSTGRLSDTQY
j_call: TRBJ1-2; clone_size: -; v_call: TRBV7-2; cdr3_aa: ASSLAVEGGYGGYT
j_call: TRBJ2-7; clone_size: -; v_call: TRBV14; cdr3_aa: ASSQLGTYEQY
j_call: TRBJ1-4; clone_size: few; v_call: TRBV9; cdr3_aa: ASSVEGLSNEKLF
j_call: TRBJ1-4; clone_size: few; v_call: TRBV2; cdr3_aa: ASSEQATNEKLF
j_call: TRBJ2-2; clone_size: -; v_call: TRBV3-1/TRBV3-2; cdr3_aa: ASSQEGGVRTGELF
j_call: TRBJ2-7; clone_size: -; v_call: TRBV11-2; cdr3_aa: ASSQTGTVLYEQY
j_call: TRBJ2-7; clone_size: -; v_call: TRBV27; cdr3_aa: ASGKGASYEQY
j_call: TRBJ2-2; clone_size: -; v_call: TRBV5-4; cdr3_aa: ASSLQREGAGELF
j_call: TRBJ1-6; clone_size: -; v_call: TRBV4-1; cdr3_aa: ASSLDRNSNSPLH
j_call: TRBJ2-4; clone_size: -; v_call: TRBV27; cdr3_aa: ASSLSWKNIQY
j_call: TRBJ1-1; clone_size: -; v_call: TRBV5-5; cdr3_aa: ASSFSDKNTEAF
j_call: TRBJ1-2; clone_size: -; v_call: TRBV4-1; cdr3_aa: ASSQTGVYGYT
j_call: TRBJ2-3; clone_size: -; v_call: TRBV28; cdr3_aa: ASSLHETDTQY
j_call: TRBJ2-1; clone_size: -; v_call: TRBV7-9; cdr3_aa: ASSLDVNEQF
j_call: TRBJ1-2; clone_size: -; v_call: TRBV28; cdr3_aa: ASSSPDRGYGYT
j_call: TRBJ1-6; clone_size: -; v_call: TRBV9; cdr3_aa: ASSVVGRKDNSPLH
j_call: TRBJ2-7; clone_size: -; v_call: TRBV29-1; cdr3_aa: SASTSGSSREQY
j_call: TRBJ2-1; clone_size: -; v_call: TRBV2; cdr3_aa: ASSAYAQHNEQF
j_call: TRBJ1-1; clone_size: -; v_call: TRBV5-1; cdr3_aa: ASAMGAGFEAF
j_call: TRBJ2-3; clone_size: -; v_call: TRBV9; cdr3_aa: ASSRTSGADTQY
j_call: TRBJ2-2; clone_size: -; v_call: TRBV6-5; cdr3_aa: ASIGPTGELF
j_call: TRBJ1-2; clone_size: -; v_call: TRBV6-5; cdr3_aa: ASSQRVGGAYGYT
j_call: TRBJ2-7; clone_size: -; v_call: TRBV10-3; cdr3_aa: AISEGTNYEQY
j_call: TRBJ2-2; clone_size: -; v_call: TRBV6-5; cdr3_aa: AIASGFNTGELF
j_call: TRBJ2-4; clone_size: -; v_call: TRBV29-1; cdr3_aa: SVGGYPGQAKNIQY
j_call: TRBJ2-3; clone_size: -; v_call: TRBV29-1; cdr3_aa: SVERPRTSGRWGTDTQY
j_call: TRBJ2-2; clone_size: -; v_call: TRBV5-1; cdr3_aa: ASTGTVNTGELF
j_call: TRBJ2-1; clone_size: once; v_call: TRBV2; cdr3_aa: ASSEASGRYNEQF
j_call: TRBJ2-1; clone_size: -; v_call: TRBV20-1; cdr3_aa: SASRPQGSSIGINEQF
j_call: TRBJ1-1; clone_size: -; v_call: TRBV5-5; cdr3_aa: ASRPGVQGLASYTEAF
j_call: TRBJ1-1; clone_size: -; v_call: TRBV6-5; cdr3_aa: ASNRGRSTEAF
j_call: TRBJ2-1; clone_size: -; v_call: TRBV18; cdr3_aa: ASSPILAGENEQF
j_call: TRBJ2-7; clone_size: -; v_call: TRBV6-2/TRBV6-3; cdr3_aa: ASSYVRQGDEQY
j_call: TRBJ2-1; clone_size: once; v_call: TRBV12-3/TRBV12-4; cdr3_aa: ASNDDRNNEQF
j_call: TRBJ1-6; clone_size: -; v_call: TRBV6-2/TRBV6-3; cdr3_aa: ASSRLRSNNSPLH
j_call: TRBJ2-2; clone_size: -; v_call: TRBV9; cdr3_aa: ASSGGPSNTGELF
j_call: TRBJ1-1; clone_size: -; v_call: TRBV12-3/TRBV12-4; cdr3_aa: ASSLARRAEAF